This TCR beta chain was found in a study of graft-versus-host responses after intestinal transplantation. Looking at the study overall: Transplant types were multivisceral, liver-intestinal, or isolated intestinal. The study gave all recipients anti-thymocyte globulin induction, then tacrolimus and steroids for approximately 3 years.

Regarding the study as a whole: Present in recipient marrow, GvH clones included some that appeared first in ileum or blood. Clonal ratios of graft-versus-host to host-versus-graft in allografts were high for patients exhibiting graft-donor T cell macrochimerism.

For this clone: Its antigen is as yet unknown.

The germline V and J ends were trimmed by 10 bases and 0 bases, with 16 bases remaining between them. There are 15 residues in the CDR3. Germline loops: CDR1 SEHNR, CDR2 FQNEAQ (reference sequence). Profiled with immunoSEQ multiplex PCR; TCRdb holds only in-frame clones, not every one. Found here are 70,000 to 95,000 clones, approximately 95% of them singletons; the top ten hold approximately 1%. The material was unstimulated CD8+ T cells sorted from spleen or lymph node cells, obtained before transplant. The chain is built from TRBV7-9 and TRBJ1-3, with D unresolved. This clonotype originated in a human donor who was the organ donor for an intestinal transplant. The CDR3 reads CATEIHGLSGNTIYF. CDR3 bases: TGTGCCACCGAAATACACGGACTCTCTGGAAACACCATATATTTT.